Sequencing of this T cell receptor beta chain was carried out in a study of cytotoxic CD8 clonotypes in ibrutinib-treated CLL. For the study at large: The subjects consisted of 11 relapsed/refractory and some 15 treatment-naive individuals, with around 17 IGHV unmutated.

The CDR3 totals 12 residues. Germline lookup yields CDR1 LNHNV and CDR2 YYDKDF (reference sequence). V dropped 0 bases and J dropped 1 base, with 0 bases sitting between them. This clone was observed a handful of times. This CDR3 is also generated by other DNA sequences in the sample. TCRdb's table, derived via immunoSEQ multiplex PCR, lists solely in-frame clones and lacks some. There are about 310,000 clones in the sample; about 77% occur only once, and 6.5% to 8% lies in the top ten. The material sequenced was PBMCs, taken before ibrutinib treatment. The TCR originated in a human donor with chronic lymphocytic leukemia. The V call is TRBV15, the J call TRBJ1-2; D is undetermined. The chain's CDR3 is CATSRDNYGYTF. The CDR3 DNA is TGTGCCACCAGCAGAGATAACTATGGCTACACCTTC.